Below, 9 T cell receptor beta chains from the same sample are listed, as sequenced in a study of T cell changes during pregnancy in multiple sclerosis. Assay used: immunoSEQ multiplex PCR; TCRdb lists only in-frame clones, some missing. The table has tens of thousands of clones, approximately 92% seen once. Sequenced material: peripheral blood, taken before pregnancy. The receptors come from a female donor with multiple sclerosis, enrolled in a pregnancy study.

The CDR3 here is CASRASGASTDTQYF. The CDR3 DNA reads TGTGCCAGCAGGGCTAGCGGGGCTAGCACAGATACGCAGTATTTT. The chain is built from TRBV6-5 and TRBJ2-3; TRBD2 agrees at 9 bases. CDR1 and CDR2 from the germline V gene are MNHEY and SVGAGI. V shed 6 bases and J 0 bases; nucleotides not matched to a gene: 4. The CDR3 totals 15 residues.

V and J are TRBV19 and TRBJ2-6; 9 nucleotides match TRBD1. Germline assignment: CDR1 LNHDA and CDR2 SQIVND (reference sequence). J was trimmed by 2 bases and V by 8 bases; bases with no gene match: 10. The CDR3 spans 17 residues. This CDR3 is CASLPGQGQTGANVLTF. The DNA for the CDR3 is TGTGCCAGTTTACCGGGACAGGGACAGACTGGGGCCAACGTCCTGACTTTC.

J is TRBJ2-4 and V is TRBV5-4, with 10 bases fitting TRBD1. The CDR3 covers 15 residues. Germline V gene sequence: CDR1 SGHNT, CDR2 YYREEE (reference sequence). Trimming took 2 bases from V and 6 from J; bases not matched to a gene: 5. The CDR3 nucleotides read TGTGCCAGCAGCTTTTCCCGGGACAGGGGAAACATTCAGTACTTC. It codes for CASSFSRDRGNIQYF.

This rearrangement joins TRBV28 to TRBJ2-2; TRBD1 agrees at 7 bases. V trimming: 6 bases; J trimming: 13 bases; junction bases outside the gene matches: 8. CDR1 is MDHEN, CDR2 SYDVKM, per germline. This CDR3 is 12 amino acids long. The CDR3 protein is CASSLRGQRLFF. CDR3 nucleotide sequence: TGTGCCAGCAGCTTAAGGGGGCAAAGGCTGTTTTTT. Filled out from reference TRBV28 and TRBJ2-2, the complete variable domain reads DVKVTQSSRYLVKRTGEKVFLECVQDMDHENMFWYRQDPGLGLRLIYFSYDVKMKEKGDIPEGYSVSREKKERFSLILESASTNQTSMYLCASSLRGQRLFFGEGSRLTVL.

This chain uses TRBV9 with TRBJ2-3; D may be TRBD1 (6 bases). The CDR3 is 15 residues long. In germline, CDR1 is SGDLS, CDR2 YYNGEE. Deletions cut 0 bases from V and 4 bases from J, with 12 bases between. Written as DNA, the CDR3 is TGTGCCAGCAGCGTAGCTGGGACAATGGCAGATACGCAGTATTTT. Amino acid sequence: CASSVAGTMADTQYF.

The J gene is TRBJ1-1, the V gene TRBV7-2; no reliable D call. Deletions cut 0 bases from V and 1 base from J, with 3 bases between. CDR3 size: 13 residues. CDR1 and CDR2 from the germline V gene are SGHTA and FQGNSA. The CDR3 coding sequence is TGTGCCAGCAGCTTAGCCAGGAACACTGAAGCTTTCTTT. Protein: CASSLARNTEAFF.

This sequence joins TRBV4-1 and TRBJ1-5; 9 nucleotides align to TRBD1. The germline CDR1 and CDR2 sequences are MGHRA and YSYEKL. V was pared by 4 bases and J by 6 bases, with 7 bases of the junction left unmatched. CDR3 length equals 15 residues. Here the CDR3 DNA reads TGCGCCAGCAGCCTTGGACAGGGGTCGGCTCAGCCCCAGCATTTT. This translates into CASSLGQGSAQPQHF.

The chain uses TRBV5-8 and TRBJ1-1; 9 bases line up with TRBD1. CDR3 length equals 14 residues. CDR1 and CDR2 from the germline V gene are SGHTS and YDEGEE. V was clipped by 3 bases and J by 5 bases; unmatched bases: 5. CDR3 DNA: TGTGCCAGCAGCTCGGACAGGGGAGGAACTGAAGCTTTCTTT. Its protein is CASSSDRGGTEAFF.

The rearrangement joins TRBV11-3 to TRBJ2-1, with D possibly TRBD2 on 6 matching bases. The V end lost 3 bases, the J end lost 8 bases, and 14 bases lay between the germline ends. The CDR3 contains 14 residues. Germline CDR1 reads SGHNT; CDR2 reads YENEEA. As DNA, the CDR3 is TGTGCCAGCAGCTTGGGCCGGGAGATTGATGAGCAGTTCTTC. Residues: CASSLGREIDEQFF.